This T cell receptor beta chain came from a study of shared clonotypes between healthy human individuals. Findings and caveats of the study: Expectations were that clonotype sharing among donors would be affected by sequencing depth.

With regard to this clone: Its antigen is still unknown.

Trimming shortened V by 5 bases and J by 1 base, and 11 bases separated the two germline ends. The CDR3 totals 14 residues. Per the germline V gene, CDR1 is LNHDA and CDR2 is SQIVND (reference sequence). The donors were all Caucasian adults (living in Nashville, Tennessee). Per the authors' pipeline: In the immunoSEQ data, sequences were junction-only and lacked quality scores, so filtering differed. Assay: immunoSEQ multiplex PCR; the TCRdb copy retains only in-frame clones and omits some. The V and J calls and clone size come from that table; D and trimming were worked out from the DNA. The sample records a few hundred thousand clones, roughly 85% being singletons.

V and J are TRBV19 and TRBJ2-5; D may be TRBD1 (6 bases). The sequence came from a woman between 40 and 55 years old in good health. Some clones in this sample may be carry-over from other donors' samples. The sequencing sample was made of PBMCs. This CDR3 reads CASSFGQTQETQYF. The CDR3 DNA sequence: TGTGCCAGTAGTTTCGGACAGACCCAAGAGACCCAGTACTTC.